This TCR beta chain was obtained from a study of blood T cell repertoires in COVID-19 (dated by TCRdb to about 2020). Looking at the study overall: Samples from collaborators originated in the United States, Italy and Spain and spanned both the acute and convalescent phases of COVID-19. The prospective study material was composed of cDNA or gDNA derived from T cells, B-cell-depleted T cells, or PBMCs. Subjects who had been exposed to COVID-19, were actively infected with it, or had recovered from it provided the deeply sampled blood TCRbeta repertoires that made up the dataset. A freely available public database, intended as a resource for researchers studying the immune response to SARS-CoV-2, is where the repertoires were released. Samples came from the ongoing ImmuneRACE study (first 160 participants) plus 1,254 subjects from 6 global collaborators. Sample metadata almost always included a de-identified subject ID, COVID-19 status, age in years and sex. Where HLA class I and class II types were available, the types were taken from metadata supplied by the sample provider, not from assay-based typing. Paper-wide results and their limitations: How much clinical and demographic metadata was included differed by source and by participant, and the metadata was provided uncurated.

Concerning this clone itself: Its antigen target is currently unknown. The input lacks base qualities; no much larger clone sits a single base away.

Whole blood was collected in K2EDTA tubes by collaborating institutions according to the institutions' own protocols. For TCRbeta analysis, collaborator samples were shipped as frozen whole blood, as isolated PBMCs, or as DNA extracted from either sample type. V ends up 7 bases short and J 5 bases short, with an unmatched junction base count of 8. According to the germline V gene (reference sequence), CDR1 reads LNHDA and CDR2 reads SQIVND. The CDR3 starts with the cysteine, ends with the phenylalanine, and has 15 residues. The CDR3 DNA has 45 bases and is translated from base 1. TCRbeta CDR3 regions were amplified from genomic DNA by means of the immunoSEQ Assay, a bias-controlled multiplex PCR. The authors processed their data as follows. The number of nucleated cells in each sample was estimated from the amplification of reference gene primers within the assay. To quantify the absolute abundance of each unique TCRbeta CDR3 rearrangement, sequence reads were collapsed and filtered. Productive Simpson clonality was computed per sample as the square root of Simpson's diversity index over productive rearrangements. TCRdb took over this immuneACCESS table, retaining in-frame rearrangements with V and J assigned. Such tables are incomplete; in checked studies, under half of the missing clones stem from an unresolved V gene, and the remainder is unexplained. Clone size and V and J calls were adopted from that table, with D and trimming inferred from the DNA. This sample has about 83,000 clones in its table, and around 76% of those were observed once. About a fifth of the sample belongs to the ten largest clones.

The chain was built from TRBV19 and TRBJ2-1; the central 10 bases match TRBD1. The sample comprised peripheral blood. The TCR originated in a woman aged 80 or over with active or convalescent COVID-19. The sequence in DNA is TGTGCCAGTATAGGGACAGGGGCCTCTGACAATGAGCAGTTCTTC. Translated, it gives CASIGTGASDNEQFF.